What follows are 18 T cell receptor beta chains derived from one specimen sequenced in a study of follicular helper T cells after annual influenza vaccination. Method: immunoSEQ multiplex PCR; TCRdb's copy keeps in-frame clones and lacks some. The data show about 11,000 clones, with roughly 82% seen just once and approximately 0.9% held by the top ten. Source: CXCR5- memory CD4+ T cells sorted from blood, taken 6 weeks after influenza vaccination. The origin of the receptors is an adult who received the influenza vaccine.

The chain uses TRBV5-4 and TRBJ2-7, with D perhaps matching TRBD1 or TRBD2 (7 bases each). Trimming removed 4 bases from V and 2 bases from J, with 19 bases in between. Germline values: CDR1 SGHNT, CDR2 YYREEE (reference sequence). This CDR3 has 16 amino acids. The CDR3 loop is CASSQGGSRAPYEQYF. The CDR3 coding sequence is TGTGCCAGCAGCCAGGGGGGGAGCAGGGCTCCCTACGAGCAGTACTTC.

CDR3 protein: CASTPGLGQPQHF. DNA for the CDR3: TGTGCCAGTACCCCGGGGCTGGGTCAGCCCCAGCATTTT. The chain employs TRBV7-2 and TRBJ1-5, with D possibly being TRBD1 (5 bases). The V gene's germline CDR1 is SGHTA and CDR2 FQGNSA. CDR3 length equals 13 residues. Trimming pared 9 bases from V and 6 bases from J, leaving 15 bases between. Using reference TRBV7-2 and TRBJ1-5 for the parts outside the CDR3, the full variable domain is GAGVSQSPSNKVTEKGKDVELRCDPISGHTALYWYRQSLGQGLEFLIYFQGNSAPDKSGLPSDRFSAERTGGSVSTLTIQRTQQEDSAVYLCASTPGLGQPQHFGDGTRLSIL.

CDR3 loop: CASSPLVSRSGQSSYNEQFF. The CDR3 bases are TGTGCCAGCTCACCCCTCGTGTCCCGTAGCGGCCAGAGCTCCTACAATGAGCAGTTCTTC. This sequence joins TRBV18 and TRBJ2-1; D perhaps matches TRBD2 (6 bases). The germline CDR1 and CDR2 sequences are KGHSH and LQKENI. This CDR3 has 20 amino acids. V was trimmed by 3 bases and J by 0 bases, leaving 24 bases between them.

The chain employs TRBV7-9 and TRBJ2-7; D call uncertain. Trimming shortened V by 5 bases and J by 4 bases, and 12 bases separated the two germline ends. Germline CDR1 and CDR2: SEHNR and FQNEAQ (reference sequence). The CDR3 sequence is 13 residues long. CDR3 residues: CASSARTVYEQYF. In DNA, the CDR3 is TGTGCCAGCAGCGCTAGGACCGTATACGAGCAGTACTTC.

The chain is built from TRBV20-1 and TRBJ2-3; possible D gene TRBD2, 6 bases. The germline V and J ends were trimmed by 6 bases and 8 bases, with 12 bases remaining between them. Germline V gives CDR1 DFQATT, CDR2 SNEGSKA (reference sequence). This CDR3 contains 11 residues. CDR3 DNA sequence: TGCAGTGCCTGGACGCGGGGTACGCAGTATTTT. Translated, it gives CSAWTRGTQYF.

DNA of the CDR3: TGCGCCAGCCTCAGTCACGAGGGAGATACGCAGTATTTT. Amino acids: CASLSHEGDTQYF. This chain links TRBV5-1 with TRBJ2-3, with TRBD2 as a possible D gene (5 bases). This CDR3 comprises 13 residues. Per germline, CDR1 SGHRS and CDR2 YFSETQ. Deletions cut 7 bases from V and 5 bases from J, with 14 bases between.

The rearrangement uses TRBV5-6 and TRBJ1-2; D is unresolved. V was clipped by 3 bases and J by 5 bases, with 14 bases between them. The germline V gene encodes CDR1 SGHDT and CDR2 YYEEEE. The CDR3 has 14 amino acids. This CDR3 is CASSSLGGSYGYTF. CDR3 coding DNA: TGTGCCAGCAGCTCCCTGGGCGGGTCGTATGGCTACACCTTC.

The chain combines TRBV5-5 with TRBJ1-5, with D unclear. Germline V gene lookup returns CDR1 SGHKS and CDR2 YYEKEE (reference sequence). Trimming took 2 bases from V and 5 from J, leaving 8 bases between them. The CDR3 spans 13 residues. The DNA of the CDR3 is TGTGCCAGCAGCTTCAGTCAAGATCAGCCCCAGCATTTT. Translated, it gives CASSFSQDQPQHF.

J is TRBJ1-5 and V is TRBV19, with D unclear. V dropped 2 bases and J dropped 3 bases, with 11 bases sitting between them. Germline lookup yields CDR1 LNHDA and CDR2 SQIVND (reference sequence). The CDR3 has 15 residues. CDR3 loop: CASSIRPGANQPQHF. The CDR3, as DNA: TGTGCCAGTAGTATACGTCCAGGAGCCAATCAGCCCCAGCATTTT.

The chain recombines TRBV2 with TRBJ2-5, with D perhaps being TRBD1 or TRBD2 (5 bases each). This CDR3 has 12 residues. V lost 3 bases to trimming and J lost 5 bases, with 7 bases between them. CDR1 and CDR2 (germline): SNHLY, FYNNEI. CDR3 DNA: TGTGCCAGCAGTGAGGGGGAGGAGACCCAGTACTTC. This sequence encodes CASSEGEETQYF.

The CDR3 sequence: CASSTSGGAYEQFF. CDR3 bases: TGTGCCAGTAGTACTAGCGGGGGGGCCTATGAGCAGTTCTTC. The chain carries TRBV19 and TRBJ2-1, with 12 bases aligning to TRBD2. V gave up 4 bases and J gave up 8 bases; unmatched junction bases: 3. The CDR3 contains 14 residues. Per germline, CDR1 LNHDA and CDR2 SQIVND (reference sequence).

The rearrangement links TRBV5-1 to TRBJ1-1; 7 nucleotides agree with TRBD1. Germline-derived CDR1 and CDR2 are SGHRS and YFSETQ. The CDR3 contains 16 residues. V shed 3 bases and J 3 bases; nucleotides not matched to a gene: 11. The CDR3 sequence: CASSSQTGIRHTEAFF. CDR3 in DNA: TGCGCCAGCAGCTCACAGACAGGGATTCGTCACACTGAAGCTTTCTTT.

V gene TRBV5-6 combines with J gene TRBJ2-7; 8 nucleotides line up with TRBD2. The J segment lost 5 bases and the V segment lost 2 bases, leaving 3 bases of the junction unmatched. There are 13 residues in the CDR3. CDR1 is SGHDT and CDR2 is YYEEEE in the germline V gene. The CDR3 is CASSLSGSDEQYF. The CDR3 DNA reads TGTGCCAGCAGCTTAAGCGGGAGCGACGAGCAGTACTTC.

The V gene is TRBV6-6, the J gene TRBJ1-1, with 7 bases aligning to TRBD1. In germline, CDR1 is MNHNY, CDR2 SVGAGI (reference sequence). This CDR3 is 12 amino acids long. The junction had 2 bases not matched to a gene; V was cut back by 7 bases and J by 3 bases. For the CDR3, the DNA is TGTGCCAGCACCGACAGGGACACTGAAGCTTTCTTT. This translates into CASTDRDTEAFF.

V is TRBV6-5 and J is TRBJ2-7; tentatively, D is TRBD1 or TRBD2 (5 bases each). Germline CDR1 and CDR2: MNHEY and SVGAGI. There are 16 residues in the CDR3. Trimming removed 4 bases from V and 3 bases from J, with 19 bases in between. The CDR3 DNA is TGTGCCAGCAGTTTAAATCCGCCCGGGACCCTCTACGAGCAGTACTTC. Its protein is CASSLNPPGTLYEQYF.

This chain connects TRBV4-1 to TRBJ2-3; 8 bases fit TRBD2. This CDR3 has 15 residues. V trimming: 4 bases; J trimming: 3 bases; junction bases outside the gene matches: 6. Germline CDR1 reads MGHRA; CDR2 reads YSYEKL. The CDR3 loop is CASSRSGGRTDTQYF. The CDR3 bases are TGCGCCAGCAGCCGCTCGGGGGGGAGGACAGATACGCAGTATTTT.

The V call is TRBV6-1, the J call TRBJ2-1, with TRBD1 as a possible D gene (5 bases). Germline CDR1 and CDR2: MNHNS and SASEGT. This CDR3 has 12 amino acids. Deletions cut 2 bases from V and 6 bases from J, with 5 bases between. CDR3 loop: CASSERGNEQFF. In DNA form, the CDR3 reads TGTGCCAGCAGTGAAAGGGGCAATGAGCAGTTCTTC.

This chain uses TRBV28 with TRBJ1-4; no reliable D call. Germline V gives CDR1 MDHEN, CDR2 SYDVKM. The CDR3 sequence is 13 residues long. V shed 1 base and J shed 5 bases, with 5 bases lying between them. CDR3 protein: CASSLSRNEKLFF. The CDR3 bases are TGTGCCAGCAGTTTATCACGAAATGAAAAACTGTTTTTT.